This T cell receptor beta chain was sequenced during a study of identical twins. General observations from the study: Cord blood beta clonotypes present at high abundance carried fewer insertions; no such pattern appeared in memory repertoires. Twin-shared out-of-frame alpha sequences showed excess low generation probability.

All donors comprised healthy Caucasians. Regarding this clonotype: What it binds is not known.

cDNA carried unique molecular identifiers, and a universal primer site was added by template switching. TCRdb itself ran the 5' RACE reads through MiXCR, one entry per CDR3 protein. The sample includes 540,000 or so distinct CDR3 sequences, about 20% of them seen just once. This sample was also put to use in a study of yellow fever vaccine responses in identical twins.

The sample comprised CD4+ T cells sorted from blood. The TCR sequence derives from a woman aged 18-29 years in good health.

The CDR3 bases are TGCAGTGCCCTGGGACTAGCGGGAGGGTTCGCAGATACGCAGTATTTT. Translating it yields CSALGLAGGFADTQYF. The gene calls are TRBV20-1 and TRBJ2-3, with 16 bases lining up with TRBD2. This CDR3 has 16 amino acids. V lost 6 bases and J lost 4; bases outside the gene matches: 7. Germline CDR1 is DFQATT and CDR2 is SNEGSKA (reference sequence).